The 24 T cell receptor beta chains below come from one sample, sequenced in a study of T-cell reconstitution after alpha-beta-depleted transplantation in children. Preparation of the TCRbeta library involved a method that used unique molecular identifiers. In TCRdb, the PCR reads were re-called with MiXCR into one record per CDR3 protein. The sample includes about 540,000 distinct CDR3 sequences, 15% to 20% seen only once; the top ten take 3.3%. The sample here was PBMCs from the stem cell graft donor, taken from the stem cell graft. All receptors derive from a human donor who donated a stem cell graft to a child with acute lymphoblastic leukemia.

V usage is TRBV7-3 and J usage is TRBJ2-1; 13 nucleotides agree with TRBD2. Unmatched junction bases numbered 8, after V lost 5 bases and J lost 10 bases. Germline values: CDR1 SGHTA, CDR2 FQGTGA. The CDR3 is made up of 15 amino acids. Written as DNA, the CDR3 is TGTGCCAGCAGCGCAGGACTAGCGGGAGAGGTAGAGCAGTTCTTC. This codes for CASSAGLAGEVEQFF. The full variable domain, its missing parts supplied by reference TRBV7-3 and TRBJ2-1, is GAGVSQTPSNKVTEKGKYVELRCDPISGHTALYWYRQSLGQGPEFLIYFQGTGAADDSGLPNDRFFAVRPEGSVSTLKIQRTERGDSAVYLCASSAGLAGEVEQFFGPGTRLTVL.

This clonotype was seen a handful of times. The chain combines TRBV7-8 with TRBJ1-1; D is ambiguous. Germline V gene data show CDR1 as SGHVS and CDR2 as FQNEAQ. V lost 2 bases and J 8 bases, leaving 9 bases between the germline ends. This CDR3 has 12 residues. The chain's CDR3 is CASSLLVSEAFF. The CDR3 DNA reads TGTGCCAGCAGCTTATTGGTATCGGAAGCTTTCTTT.

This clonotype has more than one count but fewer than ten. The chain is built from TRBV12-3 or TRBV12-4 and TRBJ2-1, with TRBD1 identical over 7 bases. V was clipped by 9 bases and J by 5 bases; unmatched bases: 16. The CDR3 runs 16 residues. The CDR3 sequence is CASTFFPGTDNNEQFF. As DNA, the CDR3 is TGTGCCAGTACCTTCTTCCCCGGGACAGATAACAATGAGCAGTTCTTC.

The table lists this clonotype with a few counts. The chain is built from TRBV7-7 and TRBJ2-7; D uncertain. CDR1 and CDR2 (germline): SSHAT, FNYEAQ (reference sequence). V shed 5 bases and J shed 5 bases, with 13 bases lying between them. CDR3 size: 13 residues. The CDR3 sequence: CASSLDITNEQYF. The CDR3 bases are TGTGCCAGCAGCCTAGACATTACCAACGAGCAGTACTTC.

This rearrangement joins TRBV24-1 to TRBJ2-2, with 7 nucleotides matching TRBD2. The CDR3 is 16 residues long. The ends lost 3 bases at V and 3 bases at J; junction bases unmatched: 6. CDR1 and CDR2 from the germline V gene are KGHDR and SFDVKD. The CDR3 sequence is CATSDRSSGDTGELFF. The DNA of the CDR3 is TGTGCCACCAGTGATCGATCGAGCGGGGACACCGGGGAGCTGTTTTTT.

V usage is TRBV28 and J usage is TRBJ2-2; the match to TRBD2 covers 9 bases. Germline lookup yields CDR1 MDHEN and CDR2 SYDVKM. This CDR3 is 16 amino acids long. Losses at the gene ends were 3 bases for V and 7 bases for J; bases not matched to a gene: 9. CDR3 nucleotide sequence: TGTGCCAGCAGTTTTCGTCCTAGCGGGAAGGACGGGGAGCTGTTTTTT. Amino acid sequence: CASSFRPSGKDGELFF.

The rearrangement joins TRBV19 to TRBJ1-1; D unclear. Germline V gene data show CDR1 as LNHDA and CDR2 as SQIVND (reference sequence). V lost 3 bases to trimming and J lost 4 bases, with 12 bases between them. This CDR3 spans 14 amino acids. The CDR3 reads CASSMGRRGTEAFF. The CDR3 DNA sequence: TGTGCCAGTAGTATGGGGAGGCGGGGCACTGAAGCTTTCTTT. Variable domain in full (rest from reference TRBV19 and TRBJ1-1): DGGITQSPKYLFRKEGQNVTLSCEQNLNHDAMYWYRQDPGQGLRLIYYSQIVNDFQKGDIAEGYSVSREKKESFPLTVTSAQKNPTAFYLCASSMGRRGTEAFFGQGTRLTVV.

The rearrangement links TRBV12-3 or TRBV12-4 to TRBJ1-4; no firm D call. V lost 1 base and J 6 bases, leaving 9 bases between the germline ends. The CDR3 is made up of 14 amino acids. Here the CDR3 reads CASSLGRHDEKLFF. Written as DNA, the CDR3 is TGTGCCAGCAGTTTAGGGAGACACGATGAAAAACTGTTTTTT.

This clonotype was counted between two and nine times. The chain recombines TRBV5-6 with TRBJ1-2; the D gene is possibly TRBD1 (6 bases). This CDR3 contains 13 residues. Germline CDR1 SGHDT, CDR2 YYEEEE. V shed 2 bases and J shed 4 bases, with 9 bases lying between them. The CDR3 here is CASSLQGGYGYTF. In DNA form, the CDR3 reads TGTGCCAGCAGCTTACAGGGAGGCTATGGCTACACCTTC.

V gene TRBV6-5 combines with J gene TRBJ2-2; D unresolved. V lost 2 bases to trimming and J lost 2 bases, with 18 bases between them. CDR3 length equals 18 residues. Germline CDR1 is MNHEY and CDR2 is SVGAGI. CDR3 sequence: CASSYLSYGRRNTGELFF. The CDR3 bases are TGTGCCAGCAGTTACCTGAGCTACGGACGTCGTAACACCGGGGAGCTGTTTTTT.

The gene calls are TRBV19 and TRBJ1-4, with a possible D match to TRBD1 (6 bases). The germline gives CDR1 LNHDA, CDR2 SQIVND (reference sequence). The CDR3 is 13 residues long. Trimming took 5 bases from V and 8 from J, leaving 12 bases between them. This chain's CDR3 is CASSLTGHEKLFF. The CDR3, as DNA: TGTGCCAGTAGTTTAACAGGGCACGAAAAACTGTTTTTT.

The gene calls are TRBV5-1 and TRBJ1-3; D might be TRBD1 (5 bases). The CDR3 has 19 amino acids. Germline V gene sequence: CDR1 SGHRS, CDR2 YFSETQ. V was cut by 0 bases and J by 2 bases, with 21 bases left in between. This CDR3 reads CASSLGLGQGALTGNTIYF. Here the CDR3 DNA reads TGCGCCAGCAGCTTGGGATTAGGGCAAGGGGCGCTCACTGGAAACACCATATATTTT.

CDR3 sequence: CLPGGYGYTF. CDR3 coding DNA: TGCCTACCGGGGGGCTATGGCTACACCTTC. The chain is built from TRBV20-1 and TRBJ1-2, with D possibly TRBD1 on 5 matching bases. Germline V gives CDR1 DFQATT, CDR2 SNEGSKA (reference sequence). This CDR3 has 10 amino acids.

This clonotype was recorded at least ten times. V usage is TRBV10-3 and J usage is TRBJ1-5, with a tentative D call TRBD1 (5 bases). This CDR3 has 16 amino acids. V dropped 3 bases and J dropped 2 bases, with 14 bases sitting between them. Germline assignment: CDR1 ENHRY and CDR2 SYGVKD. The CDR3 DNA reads TGTGCCATCAGTGACGGGCAGGGTAAAGGCAATCAGCCCCAGCATTTT. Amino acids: CAISDGQGKGNQPQHF.

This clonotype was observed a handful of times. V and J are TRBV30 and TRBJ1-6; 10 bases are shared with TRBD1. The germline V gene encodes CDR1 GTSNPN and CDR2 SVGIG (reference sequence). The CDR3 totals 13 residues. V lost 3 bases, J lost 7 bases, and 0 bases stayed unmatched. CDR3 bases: TGTGCCTGGAGGGACAGGGGGAATTCACCCCTCCACTTT. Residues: CAWRDRGNSPLHF.

CDR3 amino acids: CASSLGLAYTSGANVLTF. The CDR3 DNA reads as TGTGCCAGCAGTTTAGGACTAGCCTATACCTCTGGGGCCAACGTCCTGACTTTC. V and J are TRBV12-3 or TRBV12-4 and TRBJ2-6; 7 nucleotides align to TRBD2. This CDR3 has 18 amino acids. V trimming: 1 base; J trimming: 0 bases; junction bases outside the gene matches: 6.

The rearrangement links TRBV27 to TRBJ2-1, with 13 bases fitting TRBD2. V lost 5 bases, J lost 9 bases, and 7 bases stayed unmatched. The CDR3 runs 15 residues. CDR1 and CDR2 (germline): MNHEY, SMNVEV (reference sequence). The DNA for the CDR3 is TGTGCCAGCAGTCCTTGGACTAGCGGGGGTAGTGAGCAGTTCTTC. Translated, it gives CASSPWTSGGSEQFF.

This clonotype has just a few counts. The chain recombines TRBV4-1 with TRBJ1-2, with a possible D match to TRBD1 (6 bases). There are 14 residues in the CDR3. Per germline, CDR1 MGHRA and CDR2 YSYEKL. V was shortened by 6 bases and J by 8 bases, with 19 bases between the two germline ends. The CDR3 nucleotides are TGCGCCAGCAGGGTCAGAGGGGGATCTATCGGCTACACCTTC. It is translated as CASRVRGGSIGYTF.

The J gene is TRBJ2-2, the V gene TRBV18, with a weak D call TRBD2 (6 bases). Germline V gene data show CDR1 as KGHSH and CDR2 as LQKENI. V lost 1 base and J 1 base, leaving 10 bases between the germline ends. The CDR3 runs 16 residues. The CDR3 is CASSPRGTVNTGELFF. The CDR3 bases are TGTGCCAGCTCACCACGCGGGACGGTGAACACCGGGGAGCTGTTTTTT.

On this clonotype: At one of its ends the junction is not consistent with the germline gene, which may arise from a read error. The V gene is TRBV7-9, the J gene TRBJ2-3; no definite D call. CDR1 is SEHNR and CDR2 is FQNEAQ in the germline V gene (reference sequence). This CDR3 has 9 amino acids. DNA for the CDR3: TGTGCCAGCAAAGATACGCAGTATTTT. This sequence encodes CASKDTQYF.

In DNA, the CDR3 is TGTGCCAGCAGCCAACGCCGAGAGACCCAGTACTTC. It is translated as CASSQRRETQYF. The gene calls are TRBV12-3 or TRBV12-4 and TRBJ2-5; no clear D. Trimming shortened V by 6 bases and J by 4 bases, and 9 bases separated the two germline ends. The CDR3 spans 12 residues.

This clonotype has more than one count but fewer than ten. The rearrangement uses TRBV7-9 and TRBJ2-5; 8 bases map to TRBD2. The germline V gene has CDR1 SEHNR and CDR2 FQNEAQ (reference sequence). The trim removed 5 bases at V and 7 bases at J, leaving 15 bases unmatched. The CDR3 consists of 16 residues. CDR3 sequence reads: CASSPLRERERPTQYF. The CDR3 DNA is TGTGCCAGCAGCCCATTAAGGGAGCGGGAGCGACCGACCCAGTACTTC. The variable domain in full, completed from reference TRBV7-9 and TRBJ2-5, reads DTGVSQNPRHKITKRGQNVTFRCDPISEHNRLYWYRQTLGQGPEFLTYFQNEAQLEKSRLLSDRFSAERPKGSFSTLEIQRTEQGDSAMYLCASSPLRERERPTQYFGPGTRLLVL.

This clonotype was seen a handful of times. In DNA, the CDR3 is TGTGCCACCAATGAGGTAGCGTTCTCCTACAATGAGCAGTTCTTC. Protein sequence: CATNEVAFSYNEQFF. The V call is TRBV6-1, the J call TRBJ2-1, with D maybe TRBD2 (5 bases). V dropped 10 bases and J dropped 0 bases, with 16 bases sitting between them. Germline loops: CDR1 MNHNS, CDR2 SASEGT. The CDR3 runs to 15 residues.

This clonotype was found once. The CDR3 region is CASSLDPSKGIDTQYF. As DNA, the CDR3 is TGTGCCAGCAGCTTAGATCCTAGTAAGGGTATAGATACGCAGTATTTT. V and J are TRBV11-2 and TRBJ2-3; no clear D gene. This CDR3 is 16 amino acids long. V shed 0 bases and J shed 5 bases, with 15 bases lying between them. Germline CDR1 is SGHAT and CDR2 is FQNNGV.